The present entry profiles one TCR beta chain with its context. This clonotype has just a few counts. The clone's antigen remains unknown. No base qualities exist here, and no much larger clone lies one base off it. The entry originates in a study of T-cell memory formation after mild COVID-19 (TCRdb year 2021). Study-level background: Most TCR sequence clusters were specific to one of the two donors. In a couple of donors, T-cell clones that expanded and contracted after mild COVID-19 were followed by sequencing TCRalpha and TCRbeta repertoires longitudinally. Two young, previously healthy adult volunteers made up the cohort, one male and one female.

The full study reports these points: Some responding clones were found in pre-infection memory, which suggests that pre-existing cross-reactive memory T cells took part in the SARS-CoV-2 response. Contracting CD4+ clones were located mainly in the CM and EM memory subsets, whereas CD8+ clones were found to be enriched in EMRA. Clones contracting from day 15 to 85 had balanced CD4/CD8 phenotypes, while a second wave expanding from day 15 to 37 was biased towards CD4+. Only a couple of mild cases were covered in the study, and larger cohorts including severe cases with pre-infection samples were considered necessary. SARS-CoV-2 specificity was not confirmed for the second-wave clones peaking on day 37.

The cysteine opens and the phenylalanine closes a CDR3 of 14 amino acids. Just the 42-base CDR3 DNA is kept, in frame starting at base 1. V is cut by 2 bases and J by 2 bases, and the space between the germline ends is 9 bases. Via the germline V gene, CDR1 is SGHVS and CDR2 FNYEAQ. Ficoll-Paque density gradient centrifugation was the method used to isolate PBMCs. Sequencing took place on an Illumina NovaSeq 6000. cDNA libraries for TCRalpha and TCRbeta were prepared by 5'RACE using constant-segment primers, with sample barcodes and unique molecular identifiers added. Trizol reagent was used to extract RNA from every sample. Amplification of the libraries took two PCR steps, and the second step added a second sample barcode plus Illumina TruSeq adapters. Sequencing of the libraries was done on an Illumina NovaSeq, producing 2 x 150 bp paired-end reads. Turning to the authors' computational methods: The reads were demultiplexed and collapsed into UMI-guided consensus sequences using migec v1.2.7. With mixcr v2.1.11, UMI consensuses were aligned to TRA and TRB V and J templates and assembled into clonotypes. Clonotypes were classified as expanded or contracted when called significant by both edgeR and NoisET, with noise models trained on biological replicates. For edgeR calls, the cutoffs were a false discovery rate-adjusted p below 0.01 and a log2 fold-change threshold of 1. PCA with hierarchical clustering of max-normalized trajectories of the 1000 most abundant clonotypes was used as exploratory dynamics analysis. Separately sequenced CD4+ and CD8+ repertoires were used to assign the CD4 or CD8 phenotype of responding clones. TCRdb redid the processing of the public reads, applying fastp at Q25 and MiXCR, and retained in-frame beta chains. Rows with a matching CDR3 protein are joined into one entry that keeps the most common DNA and genes. The V and J calls follow TCRdb's processing rather than the paper's. The sample table shows about 210,000 distinct CDR3 sequences, and 27% are seen once. The ten biggest clones cover more than 9.5% of the sample.

The source of this sequence is an adult woman who had mild COVID-19 (a few samples of this study predate the infection). The sample titles of this study are shuffled in the database, so cell type and time point are left out; the donor was told from shared clones. The sequenced sample consisted of PBMCs or a T cell subset sorted from them (not recorded which). The V and J genes are TRBV7-6 and TRBJ2-5, with the D gene call left open. The bases are TGTGCCAGCAGCTTAAGTCGGATGCAAGAGACCCAGTACTTC. It encodes CASSLSRMQETQYF.